The clone carrying this T cell receptor (beta chain) was observed at least ten times. Its antigen is as yet unknown. The record originates from a study of T cells in Graves' hyperthyroidism and ophthalmopathy. Study-wide context: At initial diagnosis, before any treatment had begun, peripheral blood was obtained. General study findings and limits: Blood also carried most thyroid clonotypes expanded above 0.001.

With 5 bases removed from V and 5 bases from J, the gap between germline ends came to 9 bases. The germline V gene encodes CDR1 SEHNR and CDR2 FQNEAQ (reference sequence). This CDR3 is 12 amino acids long. Among ophthalmopathy patients, the Clinical Activity Score reached at least 3, the NOSPECS grade reached at least 4, and duration remained under 3 months. Each 10 ml fresh peripheral blood draw supplied the PBMCs. RNA transcripts were the template for amplifying TCR beta CDR3 regions. HTBI primers were employed in a first-round RT-PCR of the TCR CDR3. Using its own MiXCR run on the multiplex PCR reads, TCRdb lists one record per CDR3 protein. The sample comprises around 520,000 distinct CDR3 sequences, approximately 25% of which are singletons, and 11% rests with the top ten.

This chain uses TRBV7-9 with TRBJ2-5, with D unclear. Sequencing was carried out using blood. The clonotype originates from a woman aged 25 to 39 with Graves' ophthalmopathy. DNA for the CDR3: TGTGCCAGCAGCCCGCCTGCGGAGACCCAGTACTTC. This encodes CASSPPAETQYF. Full variable domain (remainder filled in from reference TRBV7-9 and TRBJ2-5): DTGVSQNPRHKITKRGQNVTFRCDPISEHNRLYWYRQTLGQGPEFLTYFQNEAQLEKSRLLSDRFSAERPKGSFSTLEIQRTEQGDSAMYLCASSPPAETQYFGPGTRLLVL.